The 28 T cell receptor beta chains in this list originate from one sample, sequenced in a study of blood T cell repertoires in COVID-19. Libraries were prepared by immunoSEQ multiplex PCR; TCRdb keeps only in-frame clonotypes and omits some of them. The table shows 200,000 to 250,000 clones, with around 87% occurring only once. Material for sequencing was PBMCs or T cells enriched from blood (not recorded which). The receptor source for this set is a man under 40 who had been exposed to COVID-19.

The gene calls are TRBV11-2 and TRBJ2-3; D is unresolved. Deletions cut 4 bases from V and 0 bases from J, with 5 bases between. The CDR3 is 13 residues long. Germline V lookup: CDR1 SGHAT, CDR2 FQNNGV. DNA for the CDR3: TGTGCCAGCAGCTCGACTAGCACAGATACGCAGTATTTT. This sequence encodes CASSSTSTDTQYF.

The J gene is TRBJ1-6, the V gene TRBV15; TRBD1 matches at 7 bases. This CDR3 spans 18 amino acids. CDR1 LNHNV and CDR2 YYDKDF come from the germline V gene (reference sequence). With V trimmed by 2 bases and J by 3 bases, 10 bases remained unmatched. The CDR3 bases are TGTGCCACCAGCAGAACCACACCCCGACAGGGCTATAATTCACCCCTCCACTTT. It codes for CATSRTTPRQGYNSPLHF.

The genes are TRBV5-1 and TRBJ2-1; possibly TRBD2 for D (5 bases). Germline V lookup: CDR1 SGHRS, CDR2 YFSETQ. V lost 2 bases and J lost 7, with 13 bases in between. CDR3 length equals 14 residues. As DNA, the CDR3 is TGCGCCAGCAGCTTCCGGGATCCTCAAAATGAGCAGTTCTTC. Protein: CASSFRDPQNEQFF.

The V gene is TRBV15, the J gene TRBJ1-2; D not resolved. The CDR3 runs 14 residues. The V and J ends lost 4 bases and 3 bases respectively, with 12 bases between them. Germline V gene data show CDR1 as LNHNV and CDR2 as YYDKDF (reference sequence). CDR3 DNA sequence: TGTGCCACCAGCAATTATCTGCCAGACTATGGCTACACCTTC. Translating gives CATSNYLPDYGYTF.

The J gene is TRBJ2-5, the V gene TRBV4-1; 16 nucleotides line up with TRBD2. Germline CDR1 and CDR2: MGHRA and YSYEKL. The CDR3 loop spans 17 amino acids. V lost 2 bases to trimming and J lost 4 bases; unmatched junction nucleotides: 4. DNA of the CDR3: TGCGCCAGCAGCCAACTGGGACTAGCGGGGGGGTCAGAGACCCAGTACTTC. It codes for CASSQLGLAGGSETQYF.

This chain joins TRBV7-3 and TRBJ2-1; D not resolved. The ends were cut back, 1 base at V and 5 bases at J, with 12 bases in the middle. The CDR3 spans 15 residues. Looked up from germline, CDR1 is SGHTA and CDR2 is FQGTGA. The CDR3 sequence is CASSLSLGPHNEQFF. The CDR3 coding sequence is TGTGCCAGCAGCTTAAGTCTAGGCCCCCACAATGAGCAGTTCTTC.

The chain recombines TRBV5-8 with TRBJ1-1; possible D gene TRBD1, 6 bases. The CDR3 totals 16 residues. Germline V CDR1 and CDR2: SGHTS, YDEGEE. Trimming took off 0 bases at V and 7 bases at J, with 19 bases between the two ends. CDR3 amino acids: CASSLEQGTRYIEAFF. CDR3 nucleotide sequence: TGTGCCAGCAGCTTGGAACAGGGAACTCGATACATTGAAGCTTTCTTT.

This clone was counted between two and nine times. The conserved closing phenylalanine or tryptophan is absent in this CDR3, likely reflecting a read error. Because the CDR3's place on the DNA is in doubt, the DNA is left out and the CDR3 is given as listed by TCRdb. The chain joins TRBV10-2 to TRBJ2-4; the listed D gene, TRBD1, was not tested against the DNA. The germline V gene encodes CDR1 WSHSY and CDR2 SAAADI. The CDR3 totals 11 residues, both ends included. The CDR3: CASSESQGASI.

The chain links TRBV23-1 to TRBJ2-7, with a tentative D call TRBD2 (6 bases). TRBV23-1 has ORF status, its function being uncertain. The CDR3 has 15 residues. The V end was cut by 2 bases, the J end by 9 bases, with 20 bases between. The CDR3 spells CASSQTWGEYEGQYF. DNA of the CDR3: TGCGCCAGCAGTCAAACTTGGGGGGAATACGAAGGGCAGTACTTC.

The chain uses TRBV5-5 and TRBJ2-7, with TRBD1 matching over 7 bases. The CDR3 consists of 12 residues. The V segment lost 5 bases and the J segment 3 bases; nucleotides outside the gene matches: 2. The germline CDR1 and CDR2 sequences are SGHKS and YYEKEE (reference sequence). The CDR3 DNA follows: TGTGCCAGCAGGCGACAGGGCTACGAGCAGTACTTC. Residues: CASRRQGYEQYF.

The chain uses TRBV6-2 or TRBV6-3 and TRBJ1-5; 9 bases fit TRBD1. The CDR3 has 16 amino acids. V shed 5 bases, J shed 3 bases, and the junction held 8 bases outside the gene matches. CDR1 is MNHEY, CDR2 SVGEGT, per germline. Here the CDR3 DNA reads TGTGCCAGCAGTACAACGACAGGGGGGTCCAATCAGCCCCAGCATTTT. Protein sequence: CASSTTTGGSNQPQHF.

The chain links TRBV19 to TRBJ1-2; 10 bases line up with TRBD1. In germline, CDR1 is LNHDA, CDR2 SQIVND (reference sequence). V was clipped by 5 bases and J by 5 bases; unmatched bases: 8. The length of the CDR3 is 15 residues. CDR3 bases: TGTGCCAGTAGTCCCGGGACAGGGGTTTCGTATGGCTACACCTTC. This translates into CASSPGTGVSYGYTF. Full variable domain (remainder filled in from reference TRBV19 and TRBJ1-2): DGGITQSPKYLFRKEGQNVTLSCEQNLNHDAMYWYRQDPGQGLRLIYYSQIVNDFQKGDIAEGYSVSREKKESFPLTVTSAQKNPTAFYLCASSPGTGVSYGYTFGSGTRLTVV.

V usage is TRBV19 and J usage is TRBJ1-2; tentative D call: TRBD1 (6 bases). The CDR3 has 14 amino acids. Germline V gives CDR1 LNHDA, CDR2 SQIVND (reference sequence). Trimming pared 5 bases from V and 2 bases from J, leaving 12 bases between. The CDR3 loop reads CASSPTGPNYGYTF. CDR3 coding DNA: TGTGCCAGTAGTCCGACAGGACCGAACTATGGCTACACCTTC.

This clone appeared once. V and J are TRBV9 and TRBJ2-7; 11 bases match TRBD2. CDR1 SGDLS and CDR2 YYNGEE come from the germline V gene. The CDR3 is 15 amino acids. V shed 4 bases and J 0 bases; nucleotides not matched to a gene: 3. CDR3 in amino acids: CASSSLAGGSYEQYF. CDR3 DNA sequence: TGTGCCAGCAGCTCCCTAGCGGGGGGCTCCTACGAGCAGTACTTC.

This clone was counted once. V and J are TRBV19 and TRBJ2-7; 7 nucleotides match TRBD1. Germline-derived CDR1 and CDR2 are LNHDA and SQIVND (reference sequence). V was clipped by 7 bases and J by 3 bases; unmatched bases: 12. The CDR3 has 15 amino acids. The CDR3 DNA follows: TGTGCCAGTATATTTTACTTGGGACAGAGCTACGAGCAGTACTTC. Its translation: CASIFYLGQSYEQYF.

This clone was counted at least ten times. The V call is TRBV11-2, the J call TRBJ1-1, with 10 bases lining up with TRBD1. The V gene's germline CDR1 is SGHAT and CDR2 FQNNGV. Trimming removed 7 bases from V and 3 bases from J; junction bases left unmatched: 8. This CDR3 has 15 amino acids. The CDR3 sequence: CASKTGGTQYTEAFF. In DNA, the CDR3 is TGTGCCAGCAAGACAGGGGGCACGCAATACACTGAAGCTTTCTTT.

The V and J genes are TRBV5-1 and TRBJ2-1; maybe TRBD2 (6 bases). The V and J ends lost 1 base and 0 bases respectively, with 17 bases between them. This CDR3 spans 18 amino acids. The germline V gene has CDR1 SGHRS and CDR2 YFSETQ. The CDR3 DNA follows: TGCGCCAGCAGCTTGTGGGGGGTAGGGGATAGCTCCTACAATGAGCAGTTCTTC. This sequence encodes CASSLWGVGDSSYNEQFF.

This clone was seen just once. This chain links TRBV18 with TRBJ1-2; D remains ambiguous. The V end was cut by 1 base, the J end by 8 bases, with 17 bases between. Germline CDR1 is KGHSH and CDR2 is LQKENI. This CDR3 comprises 15 residues. DNA for the CDR3: TGTGCCAGCTCACCACGGGTCGGGGAATCCGGGGGCTACACCTTC. This translates into CASSPRVGESGGYTF. Full variable domain (remainder filled in from reference TRBV18 and TRBJ1-2): NAGVMQNPRHLVRRRGQEARLRCSPMKGHSHVYWYRQLPEEGLKFMVYLQKENIIDESGMPKERFSAEFPKEGPSILRIQQVVRGDSAAYFCASSPRVGESGGYTFGSGTRLTVV.

The rearrangement uses TRBV7-6 and TRBJ2-1, with TRBD2 matching over 7 bases. The trim removed 4 bases at V and 2 bases at J, leaving 8 bases unmatched. Germline V gene lookup returns CDR1 SGHVS and CDR2 FNYEAQ. This CDR3 has 16 residues. The DNA of the CDR3 is TGTGCCAGCAGCTCAGGTGGGGGGGGAGCCTACAATGAGCAGTTCTTC. This gives the protein CASSSGGGGAYNEQFF.

This sequence joins TRBV6-1 and TRBJ1-5, with D possibly TRBD1 on 5 matching bases. Germline V gene lookup returns CDR1 MNHNS and CDR2 SASEGT. V lost 2 bases, J lost 3 bases, and 14 bases lay in between. The CDR3 runs to 16 residues. CDR3 in amino acids: CASSEYPGRNNQPQHF. CDR3 in DNA: TGTGCCAGCAGTGAATATCCAGGGCGTAACAATCAGCCCCAGCATTTT.

The chain couples TRBV27 to TRBJ1-1; D uncertain. Germline loops: CDR1 MNHEY, CDR2 SMNVEV (reference sequence). The CDR3 sequence is 14 residues long. The germline V and J ends were trimmed by 3 bases and 4 bases, with 12 bases remaining between them. CDR3 bases: TGTGCCAGCAGTTTCGGTTCGGGAGGCACTGAAGCTTTCTTT. Translated: CASSFGSGGTEAFF.

The chain carries TRBV20-1 and TRBJ1-6; no firm D call. The V end lost 3 bases, the J end lost 6 bases, and 12 bases lay between the germline ends. Germline-derived CDR1 and CDR2 are DFQATT and SNEGSKA (reference sequence). The CDR3 runs 14 residues. CDR3 residues: CSASSPLANSPLHF. In nucleotides, the CDR3 is TGCAGTGCTAGTTCGCCCCTGGCTAATTCACCCCTCCACTTT.

The rearrangement uses TRBV2 and TRBJ2-7; 11 nucleotides match TRBD1. Trimming cost V 6 bases and J 6 bases; bases outside gene matches: 4. Germline V CDR1 and CDR2: SNHLY, FYNNEI. This CDR3 contains 13 residues. The CDR3 sequence is CASRGTGGGEQYF. For the CDR3, the DNA is TGTGCCAGCAGAGGGACAGGGGGTGGCGAGCAGTACTTC.

This chain joins TRBV11-1 and TRBJ2-3; D ambiguous. The CDR3 sequence is 9 residues long. In germline, CDR1 is SGHAT, CDR2 FQDESV (reference sequence). V was pared by 11 bases and J by 7 bases, with 7 bases between. The CDR3 nucleotides are TGTGCCCCAACTAATACGCAGTATTTT. It translates to CAPTNTQYF.

CDR3 amino acids: CASNNPGRAPGELFF. DNA of the CDR3: TGTGCCAGTAATAACCCAGGGCGCGCACCCGGGGAGCTGTTTTTT. This rearrangement joins TRBV19 to TRBJ2-2, with TRBD1 as a possible D gene (5 bases). Germline V gene lookup returns CDR1 LNHDA and CDR2 SQIVND (reference sequence). V dropped 7 bases and J dropped 6 bases, with 18 bases sitting between them. The CDR3 extends over 15 amino acids.

CDR3 amino acids: CASSYRLDTGELFF. The CDR3 coding sequence is TGTGCCAGCAGTTACCGGCTAGACACCGGGGAGCTGTTTTTT. The chain has TRBV27 and TRBJ2-2; D ambiguous. Trimming removed 4 bases from V and 3 bases from J, with 9 bases in between. Germline CDR1 MNHEY, CDR2 SMNVEV (reference sequence). CDR3 length: 14 amino acids.

This chain connects TRBV7-2 to TRBJ1-6, with D perhaps TRBD1 (6 bases). This CDR3 comprises 18 residues. Germline lookup yields CDR1 SGHTA and CDR2 FQGNSA. The ends were cut back, 1 base at V and 0 bases at J, with 13 bases in the middle. CDR3 DNA sequence: TGTGCCAGCAGCTTAGTGGGACACAGTAGCTCCTATAATTCACCCCTCCACTTT. Protein sequence: CASSLVGHSSSYNSPLHF.

This chain joins TRBV21-1 and TRBJ1-6; TRBD1, the D gene given by the table, was not confirmed from the DNA. TRBV21-1 is marked as a pseudogene. This CDR3 comprises 15 residues. This CDR3 is CASSKTAAYNSPLHF. In DNA form, the CDR3 reads TGTGCCAGCAGCAAGACAGCCGCGTATAATTCACCCCTCCACTTT.